This T cell receptor (beta chain) is from a study of regulatory T cells in long-lasting Graves disease. The time point denotes: newly diagnosed GD, antithyroid drugs for less than 3 months. From RNA extracted from PBMCs, the TCR library was made. V lost 4 bases, J lost 5 bases, and 5 bases stayed unmatched. This CDR3 region has 15 residues. Germline V gene data show CDR1 as LGHDT and CDR2 as YNNKEL (reference sequence). To make TCR beta libraries, researchers used iRepertoire HTBI primers and Arm-PCR of CDR3 regions. Using its own MiXCR run on the multiplex PCR reads, TCRdb lists one record per CDR3 protein. The data hold about 220,000 distinct CDR3 sequences, with approximately 18% observed a single time. The study's findings and limits: Examination was confined to peripheral blood, excluding thyroid tissue. Patients with persistent disease showed a bias toward TRBV28, TRBJ1-2 and TRBJ2-5. Persistent Graves' patients showed reduced TCR diversity versus newly diagnosed patients.

This clonotype was found many times. Its antigen is still unknown. These sequences were also reported in another study, on T cells in Graves' hyperthyroidism and ophthalmopathy.

The input for sequencing was peripheral blood mononuclear cells (PBMCs), taken at new diagnosis, from a patient treated with antithyroid drugs. The V and J genes are TRBV3-1 and TRBJ1-4; 9 bases fit TRBD1. The origin of this receptor is a woman in her twenties or thirties with Graves disease. CDR3 loop: CASSPPGTGNEKLFF. CDR3 coding DNA: TGTGCCAGCAGCCCGCCAGGGACAGGGAATGAAAAACTGTTTTTT.